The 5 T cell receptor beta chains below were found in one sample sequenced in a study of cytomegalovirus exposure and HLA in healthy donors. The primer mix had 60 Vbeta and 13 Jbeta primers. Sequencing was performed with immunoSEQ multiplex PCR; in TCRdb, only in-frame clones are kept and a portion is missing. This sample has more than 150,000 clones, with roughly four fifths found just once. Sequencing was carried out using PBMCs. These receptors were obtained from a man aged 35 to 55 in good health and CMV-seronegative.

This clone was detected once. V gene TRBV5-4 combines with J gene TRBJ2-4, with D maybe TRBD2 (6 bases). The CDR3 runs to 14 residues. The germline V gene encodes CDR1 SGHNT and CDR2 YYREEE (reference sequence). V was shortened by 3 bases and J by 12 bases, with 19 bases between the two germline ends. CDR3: CASSYGESGESQYF. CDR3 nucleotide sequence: TGTGCCAGCAGCTACGGTGAGTCGGGAGAGAGTCAGTACTTC. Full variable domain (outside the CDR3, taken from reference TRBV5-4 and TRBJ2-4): ETGVTQSPTHLIKTRGQQVTLRCSSQSGHNTVSWYQQALGQGPQFIFQYYREEENGRGNFPPRFSGLQFPNYSSELNVNALELDDSALYLCASSYGESGESQYFGAGTRLSVL.

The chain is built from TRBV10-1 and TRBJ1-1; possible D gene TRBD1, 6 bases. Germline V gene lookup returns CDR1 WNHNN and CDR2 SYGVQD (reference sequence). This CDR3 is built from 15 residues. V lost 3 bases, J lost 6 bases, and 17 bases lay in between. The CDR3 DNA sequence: TGCGCCAGCAGTGAAAAGGCAGGGGAGTCCTCTGAAGCTTTCTTT. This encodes CASSEKAGESSEAFF.

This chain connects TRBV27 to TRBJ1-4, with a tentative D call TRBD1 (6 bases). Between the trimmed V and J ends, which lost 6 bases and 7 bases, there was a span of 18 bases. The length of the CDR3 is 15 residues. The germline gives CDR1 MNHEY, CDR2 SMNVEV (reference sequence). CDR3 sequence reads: CASSLRGAYGEKLFF. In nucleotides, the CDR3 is TGTGCCAGCAGCCTTCGGGGGGCATACGGTGAAAAACTGTTTTTT.

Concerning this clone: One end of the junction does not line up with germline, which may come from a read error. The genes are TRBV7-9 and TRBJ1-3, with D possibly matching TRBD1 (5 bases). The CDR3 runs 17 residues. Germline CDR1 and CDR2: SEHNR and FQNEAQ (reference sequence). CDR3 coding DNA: TGTTCCAGCAGCCCAAGGGGCATGGACCTTTCTGGAAACACCATATATTTT. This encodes CSSSPRGMDLSGNTIYF.

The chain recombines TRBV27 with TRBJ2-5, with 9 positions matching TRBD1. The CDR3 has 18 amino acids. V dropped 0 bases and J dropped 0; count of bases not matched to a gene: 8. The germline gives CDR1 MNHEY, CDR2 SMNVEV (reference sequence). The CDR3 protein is CASSLSRVGTGNQETQYF. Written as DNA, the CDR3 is TGTGCCAGCAGTTTATCGAGGGTTGGGACAGGGAACCAAGAGACCCAGTACTTC.